The 12 T cell receptor beta chains below all came from one sample that was sequenced in a study of cytomegalovirus exposure and HLA in healthy donors. Both 60 Vbeta primers and 13 Jbeta primers went into the PCR. Repertoires were generated with immunoSEQ multiplex PCR, while TCRdb's copy carries only in-frame clones and drops some. The sample carries more than 85,000 clones, 60% to 80% recorded once. Sequenced: PBMCs. The receptors were gathered from a woman between 40 and 55 years old in good health and CMV-seropositive.

The V gene is TRBV19, the J gene TRBJ1-1; the match to TRBD1 covers 9 bases. Germline V gene sequence: CDR1 LNHDA, CDR2 SQIVND (reference sequence). Unmatched junction bases numbered 18, after V lost 8 bases and J lost 11 bases. This CDR3 has 15 residues. CDR3 residues: CASEIGTGLKAHAFF. CDR3 nucleotides: TGTGCCAGTGAAATTGGGACAGGGCTTAAAGCCCACGCTTTCTTT.

The CDR3 DNA reads TGCAGCGTAAGAGGACTAGTATCGGTCATATATGAGCAGTTCTTC. Encoded protein: CSVRGLVSVIYEQFF. This chain links TRBV29-1 with TRBJ2-1; 7 bases agree with TRBD2. After removal of 6 bases from V and 8 bases from J, the junction contained 16 bases not matched to a gene. The CDR3 is 15 residues long. The germline CDR1 and CDR2 sequences are SQVTM and ANQGSEA.

The sample holds a few counts of this clone. The chain carries TRBV29-1 and TRBJ1-4, with 12 positions matching TRBD1. Germline CDR1 and CDR2: SQVTM and ANQGSEA. CDR3 length equals 15 residues. Trimming at V came to 5 bases and at J to 8 bases, leaving 9 bases not matched to a gene. The CDR3 bases are TGCAGCGTTAAACTCAGGGACAGGGGGCAGGAAAAACTGTTTTTT. This encodes CSVKLRDRGQEKLFF.

J is TRBJ2-2 and V is TRBV9; D might be TRBD2 (6 bases). Germline V lookup: CDR1 SGDLS, CDR2 YYNGEE. Trimming removed 1 base from V and 4 bases from J, with 8 bases in between. CDR3 length: 14 amino acids. CDR3 amino acids: CASSVRGITGELFF. CDR3 bases: TGTGCCAGCAGCGTACGGGGGATCACCGGGGAGCTGTTTTTT.

The CDR3 reads CASSLGPPTETQYF. DNA for the CDR3: TGCGCCAGCAGCTTGGGCCCCCCAACTGAGACCCAGTACTTC. The chain is built from TRBV5-1 and TRBJ2-5; unclear D gene. Per germline, CDR1 SGHRS and CDR2 YFSETQ. The CDR3 loop spans 14 amino acids. Between the trimmed V and J ends, which lost 0 bases and 5 bases, there was a span of 11 bases.

The chain employs TRBV15 and TRBJ2-7; 7 nucleotides line up with TRBD1. Germline assignment: CDR1 LNHNV and CDR2 YYDKDF (reference sequence). V shed 5 bases and J 9 bases; nucleotides not matched to a gene: 16. This CDR3 has 15 amino acids. CDR3 residues: CATSDRRQGQARQYF. CDR3 nucleotides: TGTGCCACCAGCGACAGAAGACAGGGCCAAGCACGGCAGTACTTC. Full variable domain (rest looked up from reference TRBV15 and TRBJ2-7): DAMVIQNPRYQVTQFGKPVTLSCSQTLNHNVMYWYQQKSSQAPKLLFHYYDKDFNNEADTPDNFQSRRPNTSFCFLDIRSPGLGDTAMYLCATSDRRQGQARQYFGPGTRLTVT.

This chain's CDR3 is CASSLGTGFENEQFF. The CDR3 DNA is TGTGCCAGCAGCTTAGGGACAGGGTTCGAGAATGAGCAGTTCTTC. The chain combines TRBV13 with TRBJ2-1; TRBD1 matches 7 bases. CDR1 PRHDT and CDR2 FYEKMQ come from the germline V gene (reference sequence). The V segment lost 0 bases and the J segment 7 bases; nucleotides outside the gene matches: 6. This CDR3 region has 15 residues. Full variable domain (remainder filled in from reference TRBV13 and TRBJ2-1): AAGVIQSPRHLIKEKRETATLKCYPIPRHDTVYWYQQGPGQDPQFLISFYEKMQSDKGSIPDRFSAQQFSDYHSELNMSSLELGDSALYFCASSLGTGFENEQFFGPGTRLTVL.

This clone came up once. The sample holds other DNA sequences that translate to the same CDR3. The chain joins TRBV5-1 to TRBJ2-3, with D possibly being TRBD1 (7 bases). The V end was cut by 0 bases, the J end by 3 bases, with 11 bases between. Germline loops: CDR1 SGHRS, CDR2 YFSETQ. The CDR3 is made up of 15 amino acids. CDR3 DNA: TGCGCCAGCAGCTTGGGGGCAGGGGGGACAGATACGCAGTATTTT. Its translation: CASSLGAGGTDTQYF.

This clone is a singleton in its sample. The chain combines TRBV5-1 with TRBJ2-7, with D possibly matching TRBD2 (6 bases). The CDR3 spans 13 residues. V was shortened by 3 bases and J by 3 bases, with 10 bases between the two germline ends. Germline V gene sequence: CDR1 SGHRS, CDR2 YFSETQ. The CDR3 region is CASSWDLGYEQYF. CDR3 nucleotide sequence: TGCGCCAGCAGCTGGGACTTGGGCTACGAGCAGTACTTC.

The chain has TRBV4-2 and TRBJ2-1; weak D call: TRBD2 (6 bases). The CDR3 extends over 14 amino acids. The germline V gene encodes CDR1 LGHNA and CDR2 YNFKEQ. With 4 bases removed from V and 6 bases from J, the gap between germline ends came to 13 bases. The CDR3 loop reads CASSPTGEVNEQFF. The CDR3 coding sequence is TGTGCCAGCAGCCCGACGGGGGAGGTCAATGAGCAGTTCTTC.

V gene TRBV2 combines with J gene TRBJ2-7, with 12 bases lining up with TRBD2. Germline V gives CDR1 SNHLY, CDR2 FYNNEI. The CDR3 is 13 amino acids. With V trimmed by 4 bases and J by 8 bases, 3 bases remained unmatched. The CDR3 region is CASSGLAGAKQYF. CDR3 bases: TGTGCCAGCAGTGGACTAGCGGGGGCCAAGCAGTACTTC.

This CDR3 is CATQDQAGLWGEQYF. DNA of the CDR3: TGTGCCACCCAAGACCAGGCAGGGCTTTGGGGTGAGCAGTACTTC. The chain is built from TRBV10-3 and TRBJ2-7; D might be TRBD1 (5 bases). The CDR3 covers 15 residues. From germline, CDR1 is ENHRY and CDR2 SYGVKD. Trimming stripped 10 bases from V and 7 bases from J, with 26 bases between.